This TCR beta chain comes out of a study of identical twins. In its sample, this clonotype was seen many times. Its antigen is unidentified. Regarding the study as a whole: Conclusions rested on cross-sectional statistics rather than following the same donors. Beta clonotypes that were abundant in cord blood contained fewer insertions, a pattern absent from memory repertoires.

MiXCR, run by TCRdb on the 5' RACE reads, gives a single entry per CDR3 protein. This table holds 420,000 or so distinct CDR3 sequences, about 18% found once. Germline loops: CDR1 MNHEY, CDR2 SVGAGI. V lost 2 bases and J lost 2, with 9 bases in between. The CDR3 extends over 14 amino acids. The TCR sequence derives from a man in his fifties or sixties in good health. The sequenced sample consisted of naive T cells sorted from blood. V and J are TRBV6-5 and TRBJ1-2; D remains ambiguous. The CDR3 region is CASSYAGSNYGYTF. Written as DNA, the CDR3 is TGTGCCAGCAGTTACGCCGGGTCAAACTATGGCTACACCTTC.